This TCR beta chain was obtained from a study of CD8+ T cells in alopecia areata. The treatment was: oral pan-JAK inhibitor, 5-10 mg twice daily. The sequencing template was cDNA reverse transcribed from extracted RNA. Assay used: immunoSEQ multiplex PCR; TCRdb lists only in-frame clones, some missing. The profile shows under 350,000 clones, roughly 50% of them singletons. Looked up from germline, CDR1 is SEHNR and CDR2 is FQNEAQ (reference sequence). The CDR3 has 14 residues. V lost 4 bases, J lost 2 bases, and 9 bases lay in between. The V and J genes are TRBV7-9 and TRBJ1-5; D unresolved. The source is a human donor with alopecia areata. The sequenced sample was CD4+ T cells sorted from blood, obtained at week 24, from a patient treated with tofacitinib. CDR3 loop: CASSSGSGNQPQHF. Written as DNA, the CDR3 is TGTGCCAGCAGCTCCGGGTCGGGCAATCAGCCCCAGCATTTT.